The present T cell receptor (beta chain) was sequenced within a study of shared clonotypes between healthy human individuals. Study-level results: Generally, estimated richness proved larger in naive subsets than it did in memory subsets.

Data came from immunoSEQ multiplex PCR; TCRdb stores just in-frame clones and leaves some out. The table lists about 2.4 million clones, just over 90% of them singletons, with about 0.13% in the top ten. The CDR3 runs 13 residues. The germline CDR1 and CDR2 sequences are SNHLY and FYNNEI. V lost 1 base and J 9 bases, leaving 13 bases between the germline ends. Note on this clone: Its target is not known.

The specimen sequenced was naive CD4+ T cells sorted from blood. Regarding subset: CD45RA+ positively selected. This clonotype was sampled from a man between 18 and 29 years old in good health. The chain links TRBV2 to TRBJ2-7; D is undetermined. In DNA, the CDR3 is TGTGCCAGCAGTGAAGAAGACATAGTAGGGCAGTACTTC. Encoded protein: CASSEEDIVGQYF.